The text below deals with one TCR beta chain. This sample is drawn from a study of blood T cell repertoires in COVID-19. On the study more broadly: COVID-19 samples from acute and convalescent phases originated in the United States, Italy and Spain. Sample material is recorded as cDNA or gDNA derived from T cells, B-cell-depleted T cells, or PBMCs.

CDR1 is MDHEN, CDR2 SYDVKM, per germline. V lost 10 bases and J 1 base, leaving 19 bases between the germline ends. This CDR3 spans 15 amino acids. Study processing details: Amplification of reference gene primers was used by the study to estimate nucleated cell counts. Clones were sequenced by immunoSEQ multiplex PCR, and TCRdb holds only the in-frame ones, with some missing. V and J calls and clone size are those listed in that table; D and trimming were worked out from the DNA. The sample lists about 58,000 clones, 75% to 90% seen once, with roughly 8.4% in the top ten. This clonotype was sampled from a woman aged 70-85 years with active COVID-19. The rearrangement uses TRBV28 and TRBJ1-1; D possibly corresponds to TRBD1 (5 bases). Sequenced sample: peripheral blood. The CDR3 loop reads CATTREGRKNTEAFF. In DNA, the CDR3 is TGTGCCACCACTCGGGAGGGGCGGAAGAACACTGAAGCTTTCTTT.